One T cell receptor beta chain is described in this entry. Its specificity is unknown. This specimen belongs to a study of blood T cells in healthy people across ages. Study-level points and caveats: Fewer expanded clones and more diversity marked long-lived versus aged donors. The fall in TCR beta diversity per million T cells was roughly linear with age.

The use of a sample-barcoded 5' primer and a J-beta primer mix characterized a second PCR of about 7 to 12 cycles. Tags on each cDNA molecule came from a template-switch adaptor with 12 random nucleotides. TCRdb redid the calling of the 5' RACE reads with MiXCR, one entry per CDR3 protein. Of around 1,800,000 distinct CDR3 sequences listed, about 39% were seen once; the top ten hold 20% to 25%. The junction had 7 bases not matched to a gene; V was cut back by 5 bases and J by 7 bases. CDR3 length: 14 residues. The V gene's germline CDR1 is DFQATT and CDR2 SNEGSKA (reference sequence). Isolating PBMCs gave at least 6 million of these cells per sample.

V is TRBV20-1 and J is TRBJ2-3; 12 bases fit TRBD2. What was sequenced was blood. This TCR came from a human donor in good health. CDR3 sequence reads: CSARLAGERNTQYF. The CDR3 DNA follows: TGCAGTGCTCGACTAGCGGGGGAGAGGAATACGCAGTATTTT.